These 20 T cell receptor beta chains originate from one sample sequenced in a study of cytomegalovirus exposure and HLA in healthy donors. The PCR ran on 60 Vbeta and 13 Jbeta primers. TCRdb keeps only in-frame clones here, not all; method: immunoSEQ multiplex PCR. This table holds approximately 170,000 clones, just over 70% found once. The sequenced material came from PBMCs. These receptors were collected from a young man in good health and CMV-seropositive.

The CDR3 loop is CASSQAGNYGYTF. The DNA for the CDR3 is TGTGCCAGCAGCCAAGCAGGGAACTATGGCTACACCTTC. The gene calls are TRBV4-2 and TRBJ1-2; D perhaps matches TRBD1 (5 bases). Trimming took 1 base from V and 2 from J, leaving 5 bases between them. The CDR3 consists of 13 residues. The germline CDR1 and CDR2 sequences are LGHNA and YNFKEQ.

This chain joins TRBV9 and TRBJ2-2; D perhaps matches TRBD1 (6 bases). V lost 4 bases, J lost 6 bases, and 22 bases lay in between. The CDR3 totals 17 residues. CDR1 and CDR2 (germline): SGDLS, YYNGEE. The CDR3 spells CASSNNLRGLGSGELFF. CDR3 sequence (DNA): TGTGCCAGCAGCAACAACCTGAGGGGGTTGGGGTCCGGGGAGCTGTTTTTT.

This chain links TRBV10-3 with TRBJ1-1, with 7 bases identical to TRBD1. V was pared by 4 bases and J by 0 bases, with 8 bases of the junction left unmatched. The CDR3 is 16 residues long. The germline CDR1 and CDR2 sequences are ENHRY and SYGVKD. CDR3 nucleotides: TGTGCCATCAGTGGAATTAGGGGGCAGGTGAACACTGAAGCTTTCTTT. Its translation is CAISGIRGQVNTEAFF.

This clone was counted only a few times. The chain uses TRBV5-1 and TRBJ2-1, with 7 bases identical to TRBD2. CDR3 size: 15 residues. Germline V gene lookup returns CDR1 SGHRS and CDR2 YFSETQ. The V segment lost 0 bases and the J segment 6 bases; nucleotides outside the gene matches: 6. CDR3 region: CASSLGGGGFNEQFF. In DNA form, the CDR3 reads TGCGCCAGCAGCTTGGGCGGGGGAGGTTTCAATGAGCAGTTCTTC.

This clone was seen only a few times. The rearrangement uses TRBV11-2 and TRBJ2-5, with 8 bases fitting TRBD2. V was clipped by 5 bases and J by 4 bases; unmatched bases: 9. Germline CDR1 reads SGHAT; CDR2 reads FQNNGV. This CDR3 has 15 residues. CDR3 amino acids: CASSLQRGRGETQYF. In nucleotides, the CDR3 is TGTGCCAGCAGCCTACAGCGGGGGCGCGGAGAGACCCAGTACTTC.

The chain's CDR3 is CASSLARTSGGNNEQFF. CDR3 DNA: TGTGCCAGCAGCTTAGCTAGGACTAGCGGGGGGAACAATGAGCAGTTCTTC. The gene calls are TRBV7-2 and TRBJ2-1, with 14 bases fitting TRBD2. Unmatched junction bases numbered 3, after V lost 0 bases and J lost 5 bases. This CDR3 spans 17 amino acids. CDR1 is SGHTA and CDR2 is FQGNSA in the germline V gene.

This clone appeared a single time. The V and J genes are TRBV28 and TRBJ2-1; tentative D call: TRBD2 (7 bases). Trimming left V 5 bases short and J 0 bases short, with 11 bases between. The CDR3 totals 15 residues. Germline V lookup: CDR1 MDHEN, CDR2 SYDVKM. The CDR3 here is CASSRGGSSYNEQFF. CDR3 nucleotides: TGTGCCAGCAGTAGGGGGGGGAGCTCCTACAATGAGCAGTTCTTC.

The CDR3 coding sequence is TGTGCCAGCAGACAACAGGGGAAGAACACTGAAGCTTTCTTT. It translates to CASRQQGKNTEAFF. The V call is TRBV7-9, the J call TRBJ1-1, with 7 nucleotides matching TRBD1. Germline loops: CDR1 SEHNR, CDR2 FQNEAQ (reference sequence). The CDR3 loop spans 14 amino acids. The V gene end was trimmed by 6 bases and the J gene end by 1 base; junction bases not matched to a gene: 5.

The chain links TRBV7-9 to TRBJ2-5, with D possibly TRBD2 on 5 matching bases. Between the trimmed V and J ends, which lost 5 bases and 0 bases, there was a span of 10 bases. The germline CDR1 and CDR2 sequences are SEHNR and FQNEAQ (reference sequence). The CDR3 contains 14 residues. CDR3 in DNA: TGTGCCAGCAGCAGAGCGGAGTACCAAGAGACCCAGTACTTC. Its protein is CASSRAEYQETQYF.

The chain couples TRBV7-9 to TRBJ1-1; possible D gene TRBD1, 6 bases. V dropped 3 bases and J dropped 4 bases, with 12 bases sitting between them. Looked up from germline, CDR1 is SEHNR and CDR2 is FQNEAQ (reference sequence). The CDR3 contains 14 residues. CDR3 sequence (DNA): TGTGCCAGCAGCTTGTCAGGGGTGGGCACTGAAGCTTTCTTT. Amino acids: CASSLSGVGTEAFF.

V and J are TRBV2 and TRBJ2-2; a possible D gene is TRBD2 (6 bases). Trimming pared 7 bases from V and 2 bases from J, leaving 14 bases between. The length of the CDR3 is 15 residues. Germline CDR1 SNHLY, CDR2 FYNNEI. The CDR3 sequence is CASTDTSRNTGELFF. Written as DNA, the CDR3 is TGTGCCAGCACCGATACTAGCCGAAACACCGGGGAGCTGTTTTTT. The entire variable domain, with the rest obtained from reference TRBV2 and TRBJ2-2, is as follows: EPEVTQTPSHQVTQMGQEVILRCVPISNHLYFYWYRQILGQKVEFLVSFYNNEISEKSEIFDDQFSVERPDGSNFTLKIRSTKLEDSAMYFCASTDTSRNTGELFFGEGSRLTVL.

The chain links TRBV5-1 to TRBJ1-4; D unresolved. Germline CDR1 reads SGHRS; CDR2 reads YFSETQ. Trimming took 0 bases from V and 7 from J, leaving 10 bases between them. CDR3 size: 14 residues. Here the CDR3 reads CASSLGARIEKLFF. Here the CDR3 DNA reads TGCGCCAGCAGCTTGGGAGCCAGGATTGAAAAACTGTTTTTT.

The rearrangement links TRBV19 to TRBJ1-3, with D tentatively TRBD1 (6 bases). The CDR3 totals 15 residues. Trimming cost V 3 bases and J 7 bases, with 16 bases left between them. Germline assignment: CDR1 LNHDA and CDR2 SQIVND (reference sequence). CDR3 sequence (DNA): TGTGCCAGTAGTATCGTGGCAGGGACAATCAACACCATATATTTT. Translated: CASSIVAGTINTIYF. The entire variable domain, with the rest obtained from reference TRBV19 and TRBJ1-3, is as follows: DGGITQSPKYLFRKEGQNVTLSCEQNLNHDAMYWYRQDPGQGLRLIYYSQIVNDFQKGDIAEGYSVSREKKESFPLTVTSAQKNPTAFYLCASSIVAGTINTIYFGEGSWLTVV.

As DNA, the CDR3 is TGTGCCATCAGTGGAGGCACGGCACCTTATGGCTACACCTTC. Its translation is CAISGGTAPYGYTF. The chain employs TRBV10-3 and TRBJ1-2; D not resolved. Between the trimmed V and J ends, which lost 4 bases and 5 bases, there was a span of 14 bases. This CDR3 is 14 amino acids long. From germline, CDR1 is ENHRY and CDR2 SYGVKD.

V is TRBV28 and J is TRBJ1-2; D possibly corresponds to TRBD1 (6 bases). The CDR3 runs 17 residues. Germline CDR1 MDHEN, CDR2 SYDVKM. Trimming cost V 5 bases and J 5 bases, with 24 bases left between them. This CDR3 reads CASSPSSDRTDTYGYTF. CDR3 sequence (DNA): TGTGCCAGCAGTCCCTCCTCTGACCGGACAGACACTTATGGCTACACCTTC.

The V and J genes are TRBV29-1 and TRBJ2-1, with TRBD2 matching 8 bases. Germline V CDR1 and CDR2: SQVTM, ANQGSEA. The CDR3 runs to 14 residues. Trimming took 6 bases from V and 6 from J; bases not matched to a gene: 10. The CDR3 region has the DNA TGCAGCGTGACCGGGACTAGAGGCTCCAATGAGCAGTTCTTC. Translation gives CSVTGTRGSNEQFF.

This chain uses TRBV27 with TRBJ2-5; tentatively, D is TRBD1 (5 bases). Germline V gene lookup returns CDR1 MNHEY and CDR2 SMNVEV (reference sequence). Trimming stripped 1 base from V and 4 bases from J, with 13 bases between. This CDR3 has 15 amino acids. CDR3 coding DNA: TGTGCCAGCAGTTTATTCCCAGGGAACACAGAGACCCAGTACTTC. It is translated as CASSLFPGNTETQYF.

The chain links TRBV12-5 to TRBJ2-1; D may be TRBD2 (5 bases). The germline V and J ends were trimmed by 6 bases and 6 bases, with 18 bases remaining between them. In germline, CDR1 is LGHNT, CDR2 FRNRAP. CDR3 length equals 15 residues. Here the CDR3 reads CASGAGPGGINEQFF. The CDR3 nucleotides are TGTGCTAGTGGAGCCGGGCCCGGAGGTATCAATGAGCAGTTCTTC.

This rearrangement joins TRBV7-2 to TRBJ1-2; 7 bases are a match to TRBD1. Germline V CDR1 and CDR2: SGHTA, FQGNSA. V was clipped by 7 bases and J by 4 bases; unmatched bases: 6. The CDR3 contains 13 residues. This chain's CDR3 is CASNRDSSYGYTF. The DNA of the CDR3 is TGTGCCAGCAACAGGGACAGCAGCTATGGCTACACCTTC.

This chain links TRBV9 with TRBJ1-3; D ambiguous. This CDR3 contains 16 residues. CDR1 is SGDLS and CDR2 is YYNGEE in the germline V gene. Trimming left V 0 bases short and J 0 bases short, with 10 bases between. Here the CDR3 reads CASSVGAVLSGNTIYF. CDR3 sequence (DNA): TGTGCCAGCAGCGTAGGTGCGGTCCTCTCTGGAAACACCATATATTTT.